Below are 21 T cell receptor beta chains sequenced from a single sample in a study of patients and donors after allogeneic stem cell transplantation. One entry per CDR3 protein results from TCRdb running MiXCR on the RT-PCR reads. The repertoire holds about 400,000 distinct CDR3 sequences, with more than 15% as singletons. Input material: blood, either unsorted or a sorted T cell fraction (not recorded which). These receptors originate from a human donor who was either an allogeneic HSCT recipient or a stem cell or donor lymphocyte infusion donor (not recorded which). It is not recorded whose cells these are; they may come from a transplant donor.

Only a few counts were recorded for this clonotype. V gene TRBV4-2 combines with J gene TRBJ2-3, with 10 bases aligning to TRBD2. The germline gives CDR1 LGHNA, CDR2 YNFKEQ. The CDR3 totals 16 residues. Trimming removed 0 bases from V and 4 bases from J; junction bases left unmatched: 4. For the CDR3, the DNA is TGTGCCAGCAGCCAAGAACCTCTAGCGGGAGCAGATACGCAGTATTTT. Its protein product is CASSQEPLAGADTQYF.

Many counts were recorded for this clonotype. The chain has TRBV6-2 or TRBV6-3 and TRBJ2-2; possible D gene TRBD2, 5 bases. There are 15 residues in the CDR3. From germline, CDR1 is MNHEY and CDR2 SVGEGT. V lost 4 bases and J lost 1, with 10 bases in between. The CDR3: CASSSDFGNTGELFF. The CDR3 bases are TGTGCCAGCAGTTCGGACTTTGGGAACACCGGGGAGCTGTTTTTT.

This clonotype has at least ten counts. The gene calls are TRBV5-1 and TRBJ2-5; tentative D call: TRBD1 (5 bases). V was shortened by 1 base and J by 5 bases, with 15 bases between the two germline ends. The CDR3 totals 15 residues. The germline CDR1 and CDR2 sequences are SGHRS and YFSETQ. DNA of the CDR3: TGCGCCAGCAGCTTGAAAGGGGCCACTTCGGAGACCCAGTACTTC. Protein: CASSLKGATSETQYF.

This clonotype has at least ten counts. The chain links TRBV12-3 or TRBV12-4 to TRBJ2-7, with D tentatively TRBD1 or TRBD2 (5 bases each). There are 13 residues in the CDR3. V lost 4 bases, J lost 2 bases, and 9 bases lay in between. This CDR3 reads CASSSPGPYEQYF. The DNA of the CDR3 is TGTGCCAGCAGTTCCCCGGGACCCTACGAGCAGTACTTC.

The chain is built from TRBV20-1 and TRBJ1-1; D gene uncertain. The V gene lost 1 base and the J gene lost 2 bases, with 8 bases spanning the gap. The germline V gene has CDR1 DFQATT and CDR2 SNEGSKA (reference sequence). The CDR3 loop spans 13 amino acids. CDR3 nucleotide sequence: TGCAGTGCTAGAGTAGGAAGAAACACTGAAGCTTTCTTT. It yields the protein CSARVGRNTEAFF.

V and J are TRBV21-1 and TRBJ2-2; no DNA check was done on the table's D call, TRBD1. TRBV21-1 constitutes a pseudogene. The CDR3 runs to 14 residues. The CDR3 reads CTCLTGLHTGELFF. Here the CDR3 DNA reads TGTACCTGTTTAACTGGGCTACACACCGGGGAGCTGTTTTTT.

This clonotype was detected a few times. The chain carries TRBV7-6 and TRBJ2-2, with 7 bases lining up with TRBD2. There are 20 residues in the CDR3. V shed 0 bases, J shed 3 bases, and the junction held 16 bases outside the gene matches. Germline V gene data show CDR1 as SGHVS and CDR2 as FNYEAQ. The DNA for the CDR3 is TGTGCCAGCAGCTTAGCGACCCCTAAAACAAGGACTAGGGACACCGGGGAGCTGTTTTTT. Translating gives CASSLATPKTRTRDTGELFF.

This clonotype turned up a few times. The DNA of the CDR3 is TGTGCCTGGAGTGTAGATGCGCGAGAGACCCAGTACTTC. Its protein is CAWSVDARETQYF. This chain uses TRBV30 with TRBJ2-5, with D unclear. The V gene lost 0 bases and the J gene lost 4 bases, with 9 bases spanning the gap. This CDR3 region has 13 residues. The germline CDR1 and CDR2 sequences are GTSNPN and SVGIG (reference sequence).

J is TRBJ2-7 and V is TRBV7-8; 9 positions match TRBD2. The germline CDR1 and CDR2 sequences are SGHVS and FQNEAQ. The CDR3 has 14 amino acids. The V segment lost 5 bases and the J segment 3 bases; nucleotides outside the gene matches: 5. CDR3: CASSMREGIYEQYF. The CDR3, as DNA: TGTGCCAGCAGCATGCGGGAGGGGATCTACGAGCAGTACTTC. The full variable domain, rest sourced from reference TRBV7-8 and TRBJ2-7, is GAGVSQSPRYKVAKRGQDVALRCDPISGHVSLFWYQQALGQGPEFLTYFQNEAQLDKSGLPSDRFFAERPEGSVSTLKIQRTQQEDSAVYLCASSMREGIYEQYFGPGTRLTVT.

V is TRBV20-1 and J is TRBJ2-2, with TRBD1 identical over 8 bases. The V gene end was trimmed by 0 bases and the J gene end by 5 bases; junction bases not matched to a gene: 8. The V gene's germline CDR1 is DFQATT and CDR2 SNEGSKA (reference sequence). The CDR3 extends over 16 amino acids. The CDR3 reads CSARDRKWTGTGELFF. The CDR3 DNA follows: TGCAGTGCTAGAGATCGAAAATGGACAGGGACCGGGGAGCTGTTTTTT.

The chain uses TRBV20-1 and TRBJ2-5; D uncertain. V shed 2 bases and J shed 5 bases, with 9 bases lying between them. Germline V gene sequence: CDR1 DFQATT, CDR2 SNEGSKA (reference sequence). The CDR3 runs 12 residues. For the CDR3, the DNA is TGCAGTGCTAGAAACGTCGGGGAGACCCAGTACTTC. It specifies CSARNVGETQYF.

This clonotype was recorded a few times. The CDR3 region is CASSAQGNSNQPQHF. The DNA for the CDR3 is TGTGCCAGCAGCGCCCAGGGTAATAGCAATCAGCCCCAGCATTTT. The gene calls are TRBV7-9 and TRBJ1-5; TRBD1 might be the D (5 bases). The CDR3 has 15 amino acids. Germline CDR1 is SEHNR and CDR2 is FQNEAQ (reference sequence). The V end was cut by 5 bases, the J end by 0 bases, with 11 bases between.

This clonotype occurred a few times. The chain links TRBV20-1 to TRBJ2-1, with D hard to call. Trimming removed 3 bases from V and 8 bases from J, with 11 bases in between. Looked up from germline, CDR1 is DFQATT and CDR2 is SNEGSKA (reference sequence). The CDR3 length is 12 residues. CDR3: CSASVYSDEQFF. The CDR3 DNA reads as TGCAGTGCTAGCGTTTACTCCGATGAGCAGTTCTTC.

The J gene is TRBJ2-7, the V gene TRBV7-8; TRBD2 matches 8 bases. There are 15 residues in the CDR3. Germline V gene sequence: CDR1 SGHVS, CDR2 FQNEAQ. V lost 5 bases and J lost 2; bases outside the gene matches: 8. The CDR3 bases are TGTGCCAGCAGCCCCCATCAGCGGGGGACCTACGAGCAGTACTTC. Its protein is CASSPHQRGTYEQYF.

The chain joins TRBV7-2 to TRBJ2-3; 8 nucleotides line up with TRBD2. CDR1 is SGHTA, CDR2 FQGNSA, per germline. With 5 bases clipped from V and 4 bases from J, the junction kept 5 bases outside the gene matches. The CDR3 is made up of 14 amino acids. CDR3 in amino acids: CASSPAGGPDTQYF. DNA of the CDR3: TGTGCCAGCAGCCCCGCGGGGGGCCCAGATACGCAGTATTTT.

This chain connects TRBV6-5 to TRBJ2-2; maybe TRBD2 (5 bases). CDR3 size: 16 residues. Trimming removed 0 bases at V and 5 bases at J, with 13 bases between. Germline values: CDR1 MNHEY, CDR2 SVGAGI. This CDR3 is CASSYSGAVRTGELFF. In nucleotides, the CDR3 is TGTGCCAGCAGTTACTCGGGAGCAGTTAGAACCGGGGAGCTGTTTTTT.

The chain is built from TRBV7-7 and TRBJ2-2; possible D gene TRBD2, 6 bases. This CDR3 region has 16 residues. V was cut by 2 bases and J by 0 bases, with 10 bases left in between. Germline CDR1 and CDR2: SSHAT and FNYEAQ (reference sequence). The CDR3 loop is CASSLLAPANTGELFF. The CDR3 bases are TGTGCCAGCAGCTTACTAGCGCCCGCGAACACCGGGGAGCTGTTTTTT.

The V call is TRBV24-1, the J call TRBJ2-3; 7 bases align to TRBD2. The V gene end was trimmed by 1 base and the J gene end by 4 bases; junction bases not matched to a gene: 7. CDR3 length: 16 amino acids. Germline V gene lookup returns CDR1 KGHDR and CDR2 SFDVKD. CDR3 nucleotide sequence: TGTGCCACCAGTGATTTACGGCGGGAGAGCCCAGATACGCAGTATTTT. Translating gives CATSDLRRESPDTQYF.

The chain recombines TRBV12-5 with TRBJ1-1, with a tentative D call TRBD1 (5 bases). The V end was cut by 3 bases, the J end by 4 bases, with 18 bases between. The CDR3 covers 16 residues. In germline, CDR1 is LGHNT, CDR2 FRNRAP. In nucleotides, the CDR3 is TGTGCTAGTGGTTTTTATAGGGGAAAGGGTGGCACTGAAGCTTTCTTT. Translation gives CASGFYRGKGGTEAFF.

The chain has TRBV3-1 and TRBJ2-1; no firm D call. CDR1 LGHDT and CDR2 YNNKEL come from the germline V gene (reference sequence). This CDR3 contains 13 residues. V was cut by 8 bases and J by 12 bases, with 20 bases left in between. CDR3 residues: CASATSARSRQFF. CDR3 DNA: TGTGCCAGCGCTACTTCCGCCCGCTCAAGGCAGTTCTTC.

This clonotype was seen a few times. The V and J genes are TRBV5-1 and TRBJ2-2; 12 bases line up with TRBD1. The germline gives CDR1 SGHRS, CDR2 YFSETQ. Trimming cost V 4 bases and J 3 bases; bases outside gene matches: 4. The CDR3 runs 16 residues. CDR3 sequence: CASSPGTGGHTGELFF. CDR3 coding DNA: TGCGCCAGCAGCCCCGGGACAGGGGGCCACACCGGGGAGCTGTTTTTT. The variable domain in full, completed from reference TRBV5-1 and TRBJ2-2, reads KAGVTQTPRYLIKTRGQQVTLSCSPISGHRSVSWYQQTPGQGLQFLFEYFSETQRNKGNFPGRFSGRQFSNSRSEMNVSTLELGDSALYLCASSPGTGGHTGELFFGEGSRLTVL.